These 6 T cell receptor beta chains were sequenced from one sample in a study of shared clonotypes between healthy human individuals. Measured with immunoSEQ multiplex PCR; TCRdb has only the in-frame clones, and not every one. The data contain about 490,000 clones, over 60% of them seen just once; the ten biggest clones take up under 15%. Material: PBMCs. The receptors derive from a woman aged 40 to 49 in good health. Some clones in this sample may be carry-over from other donors' samples.

Notes on this clone: The junction shows a germline mismatch at one end, possibly a read error. The V gene is TRBV11-2, the J gene TRBJ2-7; 12 nucleotides align to TRBD1. This CDR3 region has 13 residues. CDR1 is SGHAT, CDR2 FQNNGV, per germline. Here the CDR3 reads CASSLGVGTGGTF. As DNA, the CDR3 is TGTGCCAGCAGCTTAGGAGTAGGGACAGGGGGCACCTTC.

The J gene is TRBJ2-5, the V gene TRBV4-1; 9 nucleotides line up with TRBD1. Germline assignment: CDR1 MGHRA and CDR2 YSYEKL. CDR3 length equals 16 residues. V dropped 0 bases and J dropped 6; count of bases not matched to a gene: 8. CDR3: CASSQEGTGNSKTQYF. CDR3 DNA: TGCGCCAGCAGCCAAGAAGGGACAGGGAACAGTAAGACCCAGTACTTC.

The chain uses TRBV6-5 and TRBJ2-7; TRBD2 matches at 8 bases. J lost 3 bases, V lost 6 bases, and 7 bases had no gene match. This CDR3 has 14 residues. Germline assignment: CDR1 MNHEY and CDR2 SVGAGI. In nucleotides, the CDR3 is TGTGCCAGCAGAACAGACCTAGCGGGCTACGAGCAGTACTTC. It specifies CASRTDLAGYEQYF.

The chain is built from TRBV27 and TRBJ2-2; 9 nucleotides match TRBD1. The CDR3 runs 15 residues. V was clipped by 5 bases and J by 3 bases; unmatched bases: 4. Germline V gene lookup returns CDR1 MNHEY and CDR2 SMNVEV (reference sequence). The CDR3 is CASSKTGGDTGELFF. The CDR3 DNA sequence: TGTGCCAGCAGTAAGACAGGGGGGGACACCGGGGAGCTGTTTTTT.

The chain recombines TRBV7-6 with TRBJ2-7; 10 bases are shared with TRBD1. From germline, CDR1 is SGHVS and CDR2 FNYEAQ. V shed 2 bases, J shed 5 bases, and the junction held 9 bases outside the gene matches. The CDR3 covers 16 residues. CDR3 in amino acids: CASSLTPGTGADEQYF. As DNA, the CDR3 is TGTGCCAGCAGCTTAACACCCGGGACAGGGGCAGACGAGCAGTACTTC.

The chain is built from TRBV7-9 and TRBJ2-5; D might be TRBD1 (5 bases). Looked up from germline, CDR1 is SEHNR and CDR2 is FQNEAQ (reference sequence). Trimming removed 0 bases at V and 4 bases at J, with 9 bases between. The CDR3 totals 14 residues. The DNA for the CDR3 is TGTGCCAGCAGCTTAGCATGGGGCGGAGAGACCCAGTACTTC. This sequence encodes CASSLAWGGETQYF.